A selection of T cell receptor beta chains follows, all from one sample in a study of regulatory T cells in long-lasting Graves disease. TCRdb ran MiXCR on the multiplex PCR reads and lists one entry per CDR3 protein. This sample has 420,000 or so distinct CDR3 sequences, with roughly 15% found just once. In addition, the sample was reused for a study of T cells in Graves' hyperthyroidism and ophthalmopathy.

The sequenced sample was peripheral blood mononuclear cells (PBMCs), obtained at new diagnosis, from a patient treated with antithyroid drugs. The receptors shown here come from a woman aged 18-30 years with Graves disease. CDR3s include the opening cysteine and the closing phenylalanine or tryptophan. A D gene is named only where the DNA matches it firmly. Rows may omit the clone size; those that give it use once, few, many or a size class.

J gene,clone size,V gene,D gene,CDR3 DNA,CDR3 protein
TRBJ2-7,many,TRBV7-9,.,TGTGCCAGCAGCCTCCACCGTTACGAGCAGTACTTC,CASSLHRYEQYF
TRBJ2-1,many,TRBV20-1,TRBD2,TGCAGTGCTAATGGACTAGCGGGAGGAAATGAGCAGTTCTTC,CSANGLAGGNEQFF
TRBJ1-1,.,TRBV20-1,TRBD1,TGCAGTGCTAGAACCGGGACAGGGGTTTTTGAAGCTTTCTTT,CSARTGTGVFEAFF
TRBJ1-2,few,TRBV28,TRBD1,TGTGCCAGCAGTTTCCGGCCAGGGGGCGCCTATGGCTACACCTTC,CASSFRPGGAYGYTF
TRBJ2-7,.,TRBV6-5,.,TGTGCCAGCAGTTACAGGGGACTGGGGGAGCAGTACTTC,CASSYRGLGEQYF
TRBJ2-7,few,TRBV2,.,TGTGCCAGCATTGGGACTCAATACGAGCAGTACTTC,CASIGTQYEQYF
TRBJ1-2,.,TRBV10-2,.,TGCGCCAGCAGTGAGTCGGGGGCATCTTATGGCTACACCTTC,CASSESGASYGYTF
TRBJ1-3,.,TRBV20-1,.,TGCAGTGCCAATCCGGGGGCCCCGGGAAACACCATATATTTT,CSANPGAPGNTIYF
TRBJ2-3,many,TRBV5-1,TRBD1,TGCGCCAGCAGCGGGACAGAGTTAAGCACAGATACGCAGTATTTT,CASSGTELSTDTQYF
TRBJ2-1,many,TRBV12-3/TRBV12-4,.,TGTGCCAGCAGCTCCAGTAACTTGGGGCAGTTCTTC,CASSSSNLGQFF
TRBJ2-2,.,TRBV12-3/TRBV12-4,TRBD2,TGTGCCAGCAACCGACAGTCTAGCGGTACCGGGGAGCTGTTTTTT,CASNRQSSGTGELFF
TRBJ2-6,few,TRBV7-2,.,TGTGCCAGCAGCTCTACTCTTGGGGCCAACGTCCTGACTTTC,CASSSTLGANVLTF
TRBJ2-3,many,TRBV29-1,TRBD2,TGCAGCGTTGGAGGGGCGGGAGCTGGAACAGATACGCAGTATTTT,CSVGGAGAGTDTQYF
TRBJ1-1,many,TRBV7-9,.,TGTGCCAGCAGCACCAAAAAGACGGACACTGAAGCTTTCTTT,CASSTKKTDTEAFF
TRBJ1-2,.,TRBV7-3,.,TGTGCCAGCAGCTTATTTGGGGGCGTTGGCTACACCTTC,CASSLFGGVGYTF
TRBJ2-2,many,TRBV5-6,TRBD2,TGTGCCAGCAGCCCGGGAGGACAAAACACCGGGGAGCTGTTTTTT,CASSPGGQNTGELFF
TRBJ2-1,few,TRBV19,TRBD2,TGTGCCAGTAGTATAGATAGGATACTAGCGGGAGAGAATTATGAGCAGTTCTTC,CASSIDRILAGENYEQFF
TRBJ2-4,many,TRBV20-1,.,TGCAGTGGTTTACCGCAGGACATTCAGTACTTC,CSGLPQDIQYF
TRBJ2-3,few,TRBV7-2,.,TGTGCCGGCCGTCGGGTCACAGATACGCAGTATTTT,CAGRRVTDTQYF
TRBJ2-7,many,TRBV7-8,TRBD1,TGTGCCAGCAGCTTAGAACCGACAGGGATCATGGCCGAGCAGTACTTC,CASSLEPTGIMAEQYF
TRBJ1-2,many,TRBV7-2,.,TGTGCCAGCAGCATAAGGTCCACAACGGGTTATGGCTACACCTTC,CASSIRSTTGYGYTF
TRBJ2-3,many,TRBV30,.,TGTGCCTGGAGTGTGTCTGGGGGCCGCACAGATACGCAGTATTTT,CAWSVSGGRTDTQYF
TRBJ2-7,many,TRBV29-1,TRBD1,TGCAGTGTCCCGGGACAGGGATACGAGCAGTACTTC,CSVPGQGYEQYF
TRBJ2-7,many,TRBV28,TRBD2,TGTGCCAGCGGCACGTTATCCCCGACAGCGGGAGTGCCCTACGAGCAGTACTTC,CASGTLSPTAGVPYEQYF
TRBJ2-7,.,TRBV6-1,TRBD2,TGTGCCAGCAGACCGACTAGCGGGCCCTCCTACGAGCAGTACTTC,CASRPTSGPSYEQYF
TRBJ2-1,many,TRBV6-5,.,TGTGCCAGCAGTTACCGCGAACCACAATACAATGAGCAGTTCTTC,CASSYREPQYNEQFF
TRBJ1-1,many,TRBV5-1,.,TGCGCCAGCAGCGGAGGGTCCCGGGGGAAGAACACTGAAGCTTTCTTT,CASSGGSRGKNTEAFF
TRBJ2-2,few,TRBV20-1,TRBD2,TGCAGTGCTAGTCGTCTAGCGGGAGTGACGGCCGGGGAGCTGTTTTTT,CSASRLAGVTAGELFF
TRBJ2-1,.,TRBV28,TRBD2,TGTGCCAGCAGTTCTCGGACTAGCGGCTTCTCCTACAATGAGCAGTTCTTC,CASSSRTSGFSYNEQFF
TRBJ2-7,many,TRBV29-1,TRBD2,TGCAGCGTAAGACTAGCGGAGAGAGTGTACGAGCAGTACTTC,CSVRLAERVYEQYF
TRBJ2-3,.,TRBV4-1,TRBD2,TGCGCCAGCAGCGGCTGGGGGGGAACAGATACGCAGTATTTT,CASSGWGGTDTQYF
TRBJ2-7,.,TRBV20-1,.,TGCAGTGCTAGAAGTCTCAGGGAAGGAAGCTACGAGCAGTACTTC,CSARSLREGSYEQYF
TRBJ2-7,many,TRBV7-2,TRBD1,TGTGCCAGCAGTCAGACGGGACAGGGTTACGAGCAGTACTTC,CASSQTGQGYEQYF
TRBJ2-5,.,TRBV19,.,TGTGCCAGTAAGAAGGACAGCCAAGAGACCCAGTACTTC,CASKKDSQETQYF
TRBJ2-1,many,TRBV27,.,TGTGCCAGCACCGTCGGCAATGAGCAGTTCTTC,CASTVGNEQFF
TRBJ2-7,many,TRBV13,TRBD1,TGTGCCAGCAGCCGACGGGACAGTTCCTACGAGCAGTACTTC,CASSRRDSSYEQYF
TRBJ2-1,many,TRBV20-1,TRBD1,TGCAGTGCTAGAGTTGGTGTCGGGACAGGGGGCAATGAGCAGTTCTTC,CSARVGVGTGGNEQFF